This paragraph covers one T cell receptor beta chain sequence. V lost 0 bases, J lost 4 bases, and 7 bases stayed unmatched. The germline V gene has CDR1 LGHNA and CDR2 YSLEER. The CDR3 is 17 residues long. Primed by a sample-barcoded 5' primer and a J-beta primer mix, a second PCR proceeded for 7 to 11 cycles. A single record per CDR3 protein comes from TCRdb applying MiXCR to the 5' RACE reads. The table shows fewer than 2,000,000 distinct CDR3 sequences, with 39% occurring only once. This record belongs to a study of blood T cells in healthy people across ages. The receptor comes from a human donor in good health. The material sequenced was blood. The chain combines TRBV4-3 with TRBJ2-3, with 10 bases that match TRBD1. The CDR3 nucleotides are TGCGCCAGCAGCCAAGATCGGGACAGGGGTATCGCAGATACGCAGTATTTT. Amino acid sequence: CASSQDRDRGIADTQYF.